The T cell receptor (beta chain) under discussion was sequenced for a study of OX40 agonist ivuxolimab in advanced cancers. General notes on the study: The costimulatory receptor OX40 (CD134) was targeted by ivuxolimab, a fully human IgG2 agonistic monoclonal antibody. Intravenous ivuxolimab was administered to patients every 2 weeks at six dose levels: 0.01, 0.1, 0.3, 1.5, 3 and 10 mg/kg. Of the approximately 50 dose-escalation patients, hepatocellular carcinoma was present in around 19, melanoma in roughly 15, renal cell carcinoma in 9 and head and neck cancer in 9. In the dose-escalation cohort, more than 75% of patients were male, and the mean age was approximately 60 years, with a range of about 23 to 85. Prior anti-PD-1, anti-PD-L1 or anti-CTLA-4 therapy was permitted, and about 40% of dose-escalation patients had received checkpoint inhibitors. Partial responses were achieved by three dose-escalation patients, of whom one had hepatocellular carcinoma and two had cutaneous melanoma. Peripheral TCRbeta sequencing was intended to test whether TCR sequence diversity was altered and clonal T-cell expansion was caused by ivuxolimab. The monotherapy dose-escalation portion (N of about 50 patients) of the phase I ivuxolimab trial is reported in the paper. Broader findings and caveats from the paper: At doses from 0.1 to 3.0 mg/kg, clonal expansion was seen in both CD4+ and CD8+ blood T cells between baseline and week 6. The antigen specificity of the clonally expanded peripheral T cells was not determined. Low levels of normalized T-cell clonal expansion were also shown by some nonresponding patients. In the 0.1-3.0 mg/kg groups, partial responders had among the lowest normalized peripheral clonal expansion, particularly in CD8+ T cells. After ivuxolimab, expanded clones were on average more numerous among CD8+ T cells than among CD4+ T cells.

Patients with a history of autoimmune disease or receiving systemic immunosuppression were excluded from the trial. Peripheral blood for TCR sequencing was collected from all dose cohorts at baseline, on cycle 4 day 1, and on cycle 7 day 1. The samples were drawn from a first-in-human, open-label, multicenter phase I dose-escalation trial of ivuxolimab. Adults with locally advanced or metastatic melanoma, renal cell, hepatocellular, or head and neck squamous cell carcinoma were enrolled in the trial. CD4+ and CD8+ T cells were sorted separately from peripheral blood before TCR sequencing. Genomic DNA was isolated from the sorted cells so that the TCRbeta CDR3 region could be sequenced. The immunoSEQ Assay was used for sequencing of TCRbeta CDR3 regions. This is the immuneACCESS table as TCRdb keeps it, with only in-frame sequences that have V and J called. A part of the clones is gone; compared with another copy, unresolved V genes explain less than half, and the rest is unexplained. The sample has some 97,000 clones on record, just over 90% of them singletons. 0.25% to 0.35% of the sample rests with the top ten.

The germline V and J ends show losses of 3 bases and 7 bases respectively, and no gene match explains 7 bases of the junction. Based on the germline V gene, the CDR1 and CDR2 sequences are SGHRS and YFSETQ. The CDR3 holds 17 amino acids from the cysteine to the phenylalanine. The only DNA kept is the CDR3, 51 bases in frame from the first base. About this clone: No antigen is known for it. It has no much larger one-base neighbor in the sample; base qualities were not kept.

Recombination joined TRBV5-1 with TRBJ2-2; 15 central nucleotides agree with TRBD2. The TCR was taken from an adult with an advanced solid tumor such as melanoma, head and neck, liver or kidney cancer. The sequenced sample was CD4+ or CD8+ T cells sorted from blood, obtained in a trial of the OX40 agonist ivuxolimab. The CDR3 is CASSSGLAGGPGGELFF. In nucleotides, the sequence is TGCGCCAGCAGCTCCGGACTAGCGGGAGGGCCAGGCGGGGAGCTGTTTTTT.